This T cell receptor beta chain was retrieved from a study of blood T cell repertoires in COVID-19. Across the study: Material from acute and convalescent COVID-19 was sourced from the United States, Italy and Spain. Sample material is recorded as cDNA or gDNA derived from T cells, B-cell-depleted T cells, or PBMCs.

Germline assignment: CDR1 LGHDT and CDR2 YNNKEL (reference sequence). The V gene lost 4 bases and the J gene lost 7 bases, with 11 bases spanning the gap. The CDR3 loop spans 13 amino acids. In the source study's methods: By means of reference gene primer amplification, nucleated cell counts were estimated. The repertoire was sequenced with immunoSEQ multiplex PCR; TCRdb's copy has only in-frame clones and lacks some. V and J calls plus clone size are reproduced from that table; the DNA served to infer D and trimming. The repertoire includes 110,000 or so clones, 75% to 90% of them detected once, and 4.6% sits in the top ten.

The rearrangement joins TRBV3-1 (or the pseudogene TRBV3-2) to TRBJ2-1, with D tentatively TRBD2 (6 bases). The origin of this receptor is a woman aged 50 to 65 with acute or convalescent COVID-19. Sample: peripheral blood. CDR3 amino acids: CASSRGRLNEQFF. CDR3 DNA: TGTGCCAGCAGCCGAGGGAGGCTAAATGAGCAGTTCTTC.